This T cell receptor (beta chain) was found in a study of chronic HIV infection and antiretroviral therapy. Germline V gene sequence: CDR1 MDHEN, CDR2 SYDVKM. V was clipped by 4 bases and J by 6 bases, with 13 bases between them. The CDR3 covers 15 residues. TCRdb recomputed calls from the 5' RACE reads with MiXCR, one row per CDR3 protein. The data show about 48,000 distinct CDR3 sequences, with under 20% seen just once and under 3.5% held by the top ten. This clonotype was seen a few times. This TCR was recovered from an adult who had HIV and had not received antiretroviral therapy, or was an uninfected healthy control (not recorded which). The sequencing sample was made of peripheral blood. The rearrangement joins TRBV28 to TRBJ1-6, with D possibly matching TRBD1 (5 bases). The chain's CDR3 is CASSSTSGGNSPLHF. The CDR3 DNA reads TGTGCCAGCAGTTCCACATCGGGGGGTAATTCACCCCTCCACTTT.